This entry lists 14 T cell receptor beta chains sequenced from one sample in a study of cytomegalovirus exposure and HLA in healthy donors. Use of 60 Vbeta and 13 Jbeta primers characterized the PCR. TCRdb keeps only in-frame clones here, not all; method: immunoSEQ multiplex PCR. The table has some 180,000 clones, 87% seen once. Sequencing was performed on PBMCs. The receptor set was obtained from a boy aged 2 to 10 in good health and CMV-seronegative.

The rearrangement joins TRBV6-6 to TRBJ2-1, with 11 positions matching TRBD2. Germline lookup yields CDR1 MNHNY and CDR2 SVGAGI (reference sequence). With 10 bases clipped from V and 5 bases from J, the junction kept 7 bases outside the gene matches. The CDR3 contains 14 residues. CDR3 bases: TGTGCCACAGAGACTAGCGGGGTTAACAATGAGCAGTTCTTC. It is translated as CATETSGVNNEQFF.

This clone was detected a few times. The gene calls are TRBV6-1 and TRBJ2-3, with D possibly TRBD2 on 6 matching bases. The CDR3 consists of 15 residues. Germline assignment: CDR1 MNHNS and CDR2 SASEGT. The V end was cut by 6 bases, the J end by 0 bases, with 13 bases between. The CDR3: CASSPLATSTDTQYF. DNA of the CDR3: TGTGCCAGCAGCCCTCTAGCGACTAGCACAGATACGCAGTATTTT.

The CDR3 is CASSLSRNTEAFF. The CDR3, as DNA: TGTGCCAGCAGTTTATCGCGGAACACTGAAGCTTTCTTT. The V and J genes are TRBV27 and TRBJ1-1; D is ambiguous. Per the germline V gene, CDR1 is MNHEY and CDR2 is SMNVEV (reference sequence). V was shortened by 0 bases and J by 1 base, with 3 bases between the two germline ends. This CDR3 comprises 13 residues.

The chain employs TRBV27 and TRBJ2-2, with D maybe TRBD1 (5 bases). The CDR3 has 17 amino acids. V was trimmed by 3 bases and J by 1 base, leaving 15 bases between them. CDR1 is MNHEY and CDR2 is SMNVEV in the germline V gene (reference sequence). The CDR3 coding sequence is TGTGCCAGCAGTTTCCTACCACCCAGGGTGAACACCGGGGAGCTGTTTTTT. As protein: CASSFLPPRVNTGELFF.

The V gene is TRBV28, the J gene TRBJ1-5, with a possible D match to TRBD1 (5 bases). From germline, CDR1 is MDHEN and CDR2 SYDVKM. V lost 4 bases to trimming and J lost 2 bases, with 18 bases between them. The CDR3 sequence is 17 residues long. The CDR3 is CASSYSGARRGNQPQHF. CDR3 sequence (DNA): TGTGCCAGCAGTTACAGCGGGGCGCGGAGGGGCAATCAGCCCCAGCATTTT.

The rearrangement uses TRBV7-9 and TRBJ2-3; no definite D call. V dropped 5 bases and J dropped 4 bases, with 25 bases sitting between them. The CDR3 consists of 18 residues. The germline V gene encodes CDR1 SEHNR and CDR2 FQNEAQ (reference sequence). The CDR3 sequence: CASSLSVASLSPPDTQYF. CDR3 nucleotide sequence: TGTGCCAGCAGCCTAAGTGTTGCTTCACTTTCCCCGCCAGATACGCAGTATTTT.

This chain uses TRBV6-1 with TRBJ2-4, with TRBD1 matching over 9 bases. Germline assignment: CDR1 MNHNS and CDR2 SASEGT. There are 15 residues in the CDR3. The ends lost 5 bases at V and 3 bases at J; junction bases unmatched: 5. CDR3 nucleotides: TGTGCCAGCAGTAGACAGGGGGATGACAAAAACATTCAGTACTTC. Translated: CASSRQGDDKNIQYF.

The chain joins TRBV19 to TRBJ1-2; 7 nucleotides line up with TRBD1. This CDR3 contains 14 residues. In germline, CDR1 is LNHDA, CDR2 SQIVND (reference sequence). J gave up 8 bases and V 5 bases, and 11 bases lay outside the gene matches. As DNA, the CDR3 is TGTGCCAGTAGTGGAAGACAGGGCTCGAGGGGCTACACCTTC. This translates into CASSGRQGSRGYTF.

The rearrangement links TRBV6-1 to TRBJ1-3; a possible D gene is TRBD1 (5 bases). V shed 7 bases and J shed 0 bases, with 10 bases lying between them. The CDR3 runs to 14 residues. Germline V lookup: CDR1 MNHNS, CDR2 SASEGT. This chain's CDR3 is CASKYDSSGNTIYF. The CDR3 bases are TGTGCCAGCAAGTACGACAGCTCTGGAAACACCATATATTTT.

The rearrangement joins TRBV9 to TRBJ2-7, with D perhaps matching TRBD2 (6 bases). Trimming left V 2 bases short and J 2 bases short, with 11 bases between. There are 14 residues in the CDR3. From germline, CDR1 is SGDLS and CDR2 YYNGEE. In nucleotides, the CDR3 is TGTGCCAGCAGCGTTTCGGGACTCCCCTACGAGCAGTACTTC. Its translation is CASSVSGLPYEQYF.

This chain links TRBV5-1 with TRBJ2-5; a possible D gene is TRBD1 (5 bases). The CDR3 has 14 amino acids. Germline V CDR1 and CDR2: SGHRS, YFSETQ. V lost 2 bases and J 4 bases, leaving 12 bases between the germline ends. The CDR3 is CASSLGQGSETQYF. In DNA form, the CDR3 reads TGCGCCAGCAGCTTAGGGCAGGGATCAGAGACCCAGTACTTC.

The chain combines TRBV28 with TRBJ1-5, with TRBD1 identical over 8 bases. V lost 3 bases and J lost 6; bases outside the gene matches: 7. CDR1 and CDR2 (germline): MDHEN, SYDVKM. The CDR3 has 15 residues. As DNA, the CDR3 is TGTGCCAGCAGTTTGGCTGACAGGGGCGGTCAGCCCCAGCATTTT. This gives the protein CASSLADRGGQPQHF.

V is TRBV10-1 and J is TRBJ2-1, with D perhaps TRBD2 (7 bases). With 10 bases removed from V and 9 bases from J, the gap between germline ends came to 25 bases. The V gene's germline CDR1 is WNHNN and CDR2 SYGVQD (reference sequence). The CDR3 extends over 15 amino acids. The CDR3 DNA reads TGCGCCATGCCCTTCTCGGGGGGCCTCACCCCTGAGCAGTTCTTC. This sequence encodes CAMPFSGGLTPEQFF.

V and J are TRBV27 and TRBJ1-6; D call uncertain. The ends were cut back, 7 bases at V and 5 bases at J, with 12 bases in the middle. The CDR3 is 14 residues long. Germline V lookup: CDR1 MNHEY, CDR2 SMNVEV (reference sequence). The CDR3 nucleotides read TGTGCCAGCACTTGGGCAGTCCATAATTCACCCCTCCACTTT. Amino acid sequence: CASTWAVHNSPLHF.